These 22 T cell receptor beta chains came from one sample sequenced in a study of shared T cell receptors in the human thymus. Method: immunoSEQ multiplex PCR; TCRdb's copy keeps in-frame clones and lacks some. In the table there are roughly 660,000 clones, approximately 87% of which are singletons. This sample was shared with a second study, whose subject was human thymus T cells.

The sample taken for sequencing was thymocytes. Every receptor here comes from a boy younger than two with a congenital heart defect.

The rearrangement links TRBV27 to TRBJ2-3, with D perhaps matching TRBD2 (6 bases). V was trimmed by 6 bases and J by 7 bases, leaving 20 bases between them. Germline-derived CDR1 and CDR2 are MNHEY and SMNVEV (reference sequence). The CDR3 loop spans 15 amino acids. CDR3 sequence: CASSQVAGRSYTQYF. The CDR3 nucleotides read TGTGCCAGCAGCCAGGTGGCGGGACGTTCCTATACGCAGTATTTT.

Only one count was recorded for this clone. The rearrangement joins TRBV11-2 to TRBJ2-7, with 10 nucleotides matching TRBD2. Per germline, CDR1 SGHAT and CDR2 FQNNGV. This CDR3 region has 15 residues. V was clipped by 5 bases and J by 6 bases; unmatched bases: 10. In nucleotides, the CDR3 is TGTGCCAGCAGCCCCTCTAGCGGGAGTTTACCCGAGCAGTACTTC. It is translated as CASSPSSGSLPEQYF.

The V gene is TRBV4-1, the J gene TRBJ2-3; 11 nucleotides match TRBD2. V lost 0 bases and J lost 2; bases outside the gene matches: 13. The germline V gene has CDR1 MGHRA and CDR2 YSYEKL. There are 20 residues in the CDR3. CDR3 sequence reads: CASSQDTSATSGRLTDTQYF. The CDR3 DNA sequence: TGCGCCAGCAGCCAAGACACAAGCGCCACTAGCGGGAGACTCACAGATACGCAGTATTTT.

V and J are TRBV5-1 and TRBJ2-1; TRBD2 agrees at 8 bases. Trimming at V came to 4 bases and at J to 5 bases, leaving 5 bases not matched to a gene. The germline V gene encodes CDR1 SGHRS and CDR2 YFSETQ. The CDR3 is 14 amino acids. CDR3 region: CASSSGGTHNEQFF. The CDR3 nucleotides are TGCGCCAGCAGCAGCGGGGGTACGCACAATGAGCAGTTCTTC.

The table lists this clone with a few counts. The J gene is TRBJ2-1, the V gene TRBV14, with D perhaps matching TRBD1 (5 bases). The V and J ends lost 11 bases and 5 bases respectively, with 13 bases between them. CDR1 SGHDN and CDR2 FVKESK come from the germline V gene. The CDR3 covers 12 residues. CDR3 sequence: CAVKGHDNEQFF. The CDR3 DNA is TGTGCCGTCAAGGGGCACGACAATGAGCAGTTCTTC.

V gene TRBV28 combines with J gene TRBJ1-5, with TRBD1 as a possible D gene (6 bases). This CDR3 is built from 12 residues. V lost 3 bases and J lost 8, with 8 bases in between. The germline CDR1 and CDR2 sequences are MDHEN and SYDVKM. In DNA, the CDR3 is TGTGCCAGCAGTTTGGACAGCAAGCCCCAGCATTTT. Protein: CASSLDSKPQHF.

The chain couples TRBV4-3 to TRBJ2-1; 8 nucleotides align to TRBD1. Germline V gene data show CDR1 as LGHNA and CDR2 as YSLEER. The CDR3 covers 17 residues. V was pared by 0 bases and J by 5 bases, with 9 bases of the junction left unmatched. CDR3 DNA: TGCGCCAGCAGCCAAGATCAGGGGGCGGGTATGGACAATGAGCAGTTCTTC. Amino acids: CASSQDQGAGMDNEQFF.

V gene TRBV19 combines with J gene TRBJ1-5, with D possibly TRBD1 on 5 matching bases. Germline V CDR1 and CDR2: LNHDA, SQIVND (reference sequence). V was cut by 1 base and J by 9 bases, with 13 bases left in between. The CDR3 is 14 amino acids. The CDR3 DNA reads as TGTGCCAGTAGTATAGCCGACAGCTCCTGGCCCCAGCATTTT. This encodes CASSIADSSWPQHF.

The genes are TRBV30 and TRBJ2-3; D unclear. The CDR3 covers 11 residues. V was clipped by 5 bases and J by 6 bases, with 9 bases between them. From germline, CDR1 is GTSNPN and CDR2 SVGIG (reference sequence). The CDR3 here is CAWAVHDTQYF. The CDR3 region has the DNA TGTGCCTGGGCAGTTCACGATACGCAGTATTTT.

This rearrangement joins TRBV18 to TRBJ2-6; no reliable D call. The germline V gene encodes CDR1 KGHSH and CDR2 LQKENI. The germline V and J ends were trimmed by 8 bases and 8 bases, with 7 bases remaining between them. This CDR3 contains 11 residues. CDR3 region: CASPSTNVLTF. The CDR3 bases are TGTGCCAGCCCCTCTACCAACGTCCTGACTTTC.

The V and J genes are TRBV11-2 and TRBJ2-3; 14 bases map to TRBD2. This CDR3 is built from 19 residues. V lost 11 bases, J lost 2 bases, and 18 bases stayed unmatched. Germline lookup yields CDR1 SGHAT and CDR2 FQNNGV. Here the CDR3 reads CAEGGGLAGDEGYTDTQYF. The CDR3 DNA reads TGTGCCGAGGGGGGGGGACTAGCGGGAGACGAGGGGTACACAGATACGCAGTATTTT.

This clone was detected once. The chain uses TRBV13 and TRBJ2-2, with 8 nucleotides matching TRBD1. The junction had 6 bases not matched to a gene; V was cut back by 5 bases and J by 1 base. The germline V gene has CDR1 PRHDT and CDR2 FYEKMQ (reference sequence). The CDR3 is 16 amino acids. This chain's CDR3 is CASSPQGVRNTGELFF. For the CDR3, the DNA is TGTGCCAGCAGCCCACAGGGGGTTCGGAACACCGGGGAGCTGTTTTTT.

The V gene is TRBV29-1, the J gene TRBJ1-2; D call uncertain. The germline V gene has CDR1 SQVTM and CDR2 ANQGSEA. Trimming took off 4 bases at V and 2 bases at J, with 11 bases between the two ends. The CDR3 has 13 amino acids. The CDR3 protein is CSVAERGNYGYTF. The CDR3 region has the DNA TGCAGCGTTGCGGAAAGAGGGAACTATGGCTACACCTTC.

The chain is built from TRBV14 and TRBJ1-4; D is uncertain. CDR1 is SGHDN and CDR2 is FVKESK in the germline V gene. Between the trimmed V and J ends, which lost 0 bases and 5 bases, there was a span of 16 bases. This CDR3 is 17 amino acids long. The DNA of the CDR3 is TGTGCCAGCAGCCAAGAAGAACCTGGAGGCAGGAATGAAAAACTGTTTTTT. The encoded protein is CASSQEEPGGRNEKLFF.

The genes are TRBV10-1 and TRBJ2-5, with unresolved D. The CDR3 is made up of 11 amino acids. Germline-derived CDR1 and CDR2 are WNHNN and SYGVQD (reference sequence). Trimming left V 8 bases short and J 0 bases short, with 4 bases between. The CDR3 sequence: CASSDQETQYF. CDR3 sequence (DNA): TGCGCCAGCTCGGACCAAGAGACCCAGTACTTC.

The DNA for the CDR3 is TGCGCCAGCAGCTTCCACCGGGACAGGGGCTGCGAGCAGTACTTC. Protein sequence: CASSFHRDRGCEQYF. J is TRBJ2-7 and V is TRBV5-1; TRBD1 agrees at 10 bases. The junction had 8 bases not matched to a gene; V was cut back by 2 bases and J by 6 bases. This CDR3 comprises 15 residues. Per germline, CDR1 SGHRS and CDR2 YFSETQ.

V and J are TRBV5-6 and TRBJ2-5; D perhaps matches TRBD2 (6 bases). The germline gives CDR1 SGHDT, CDR2 YYEEEE. The V gene lost 0 bases and the J gene lost 5 bases, with 14 bases spanning the gap. This CDR3 comprises 15 residues. CDR3 sequence reads: CASSLALAVVETQYF. CDR3 coding DNA: TGTGCCAGCAGCTTGGCTTTAGCGGTGGTGGAGACCCAGTACTTC.

V and J are TRBV14 and TRBJ2-1, with 9 bases that match TRBD2. The CDR3 is 18 residues long. Germline assignment: CDR1 SGHDN and CDR2 FVKESK. V lost 3 bases and J lost 0; bases outside the gene matches: 9. The CDR3, as DNA: TGTGCCAGCAGCCATCAGACTAGCGGTCTTCCCTCCTACAATGAGCAGTTCTTC. It is translated as CASSHQTSGLPSYNEQFF.

The rearrangement uses TRBV27 and TRBJ2-7; D is unclear. CDR3 length: 10 residues. V was trimmed by 6 bases and J by 4 bases, leaving 4 bases between them. Per germline, CDR1 MNHEY and CDR2 SMNVEV (reference sequence). CDR3 amino acids: CASRTYEQYF. In DNA form, the CDR3 reads TGTGCCAGCAGGACTTACGAGCAGTACTTC.

The rearrangement uses TRBV4-1 and TRBJ2-5; TRBD1 aligns across 10 bases. This CDR3 has 17 residues. The germline CDR1 and CDR2 sequences are MGHRA and YSYEKL. V was pared by 3 bases and J by 5 bases, with 12 bases of the junction left unmatched. CDR3 nucleotide sequence: TGCGCCAGCAGCCATCGCTTCCGGGACAGGGGTAAGGAGACCCAGTACTTC. Its protein is CASSHRFRDRGKETQYF.

The rearrangement joins TRBV6-1 to TRBJ2-5; 15 nucleotides align to TRBD2. V dropped 2 bases and J dropped 7; count of bases not matched to a gene: 8. The CDR3 covers 17 residues. CDR1 and CDR2 (germline): MNHNS, SASEGT. CDR3 DNA: TGTGCCAGCAGTGAATTGAGGACTAGCGGGAGGGCAAGGACCCAGTACTTC. Protein sequence: CASSELRTSGRARTQYF.

V and J are TRBV6-6 and TRBJ2-1, with TRBD2 identical over 9 bases. The germline gives CDR1 MNHNY, CDR2 SVGAGI (reference sequence). V lost 3 bases to trimming and J lost 3 bases; unmatched junction nucleotides: 3. CDR3 length equals 15 residues. The CDR3 sequence is CASSYQTSGYNEQFF. Written as DNA, the CDR3 is TGTGCCAGCAGTTATCAGACTAGCGGCTACAATGAGCAGTTCTTC.